This T cell receptor (beta chain) originates from a study of identifying expanded T cells in peripheral blood. Using immunoSEQ multiplex PCR, the repertoire was profiled, and TCRdb retains in-frame clones only, with some absent. The table lists more than 85,000 clones, approximately 88% of them singletons. Germline V gene data show CDR1 as LGHNA and CDR2 as YSLEER. V shed 1 base and J 7 bases; nucleotides not matched to a gene: 9. The CDR3 totals 17 residues. Whole-study results and caveats: Differentially abundant clones: approximately 1.3 between replicates, about 17 at roughly 15 days, roughly 18 at four.

A note on this clone: As yet, its antigen is unknown.

The clonotype originates from a person between 18 and 70 years old in good health. The rearrangement links TRBV4-3 to TRBJ1-6, with 8 bases identical to TRBD1. The sample consisted of blood. The CDR3 nucleotides read TGCGCCAGCAGCCAAGGGTGGGCAGGGGGCTTGAATTCACCCCTCCACTTT. The encoded protein is CASSQGWAGGLNSPLHF.